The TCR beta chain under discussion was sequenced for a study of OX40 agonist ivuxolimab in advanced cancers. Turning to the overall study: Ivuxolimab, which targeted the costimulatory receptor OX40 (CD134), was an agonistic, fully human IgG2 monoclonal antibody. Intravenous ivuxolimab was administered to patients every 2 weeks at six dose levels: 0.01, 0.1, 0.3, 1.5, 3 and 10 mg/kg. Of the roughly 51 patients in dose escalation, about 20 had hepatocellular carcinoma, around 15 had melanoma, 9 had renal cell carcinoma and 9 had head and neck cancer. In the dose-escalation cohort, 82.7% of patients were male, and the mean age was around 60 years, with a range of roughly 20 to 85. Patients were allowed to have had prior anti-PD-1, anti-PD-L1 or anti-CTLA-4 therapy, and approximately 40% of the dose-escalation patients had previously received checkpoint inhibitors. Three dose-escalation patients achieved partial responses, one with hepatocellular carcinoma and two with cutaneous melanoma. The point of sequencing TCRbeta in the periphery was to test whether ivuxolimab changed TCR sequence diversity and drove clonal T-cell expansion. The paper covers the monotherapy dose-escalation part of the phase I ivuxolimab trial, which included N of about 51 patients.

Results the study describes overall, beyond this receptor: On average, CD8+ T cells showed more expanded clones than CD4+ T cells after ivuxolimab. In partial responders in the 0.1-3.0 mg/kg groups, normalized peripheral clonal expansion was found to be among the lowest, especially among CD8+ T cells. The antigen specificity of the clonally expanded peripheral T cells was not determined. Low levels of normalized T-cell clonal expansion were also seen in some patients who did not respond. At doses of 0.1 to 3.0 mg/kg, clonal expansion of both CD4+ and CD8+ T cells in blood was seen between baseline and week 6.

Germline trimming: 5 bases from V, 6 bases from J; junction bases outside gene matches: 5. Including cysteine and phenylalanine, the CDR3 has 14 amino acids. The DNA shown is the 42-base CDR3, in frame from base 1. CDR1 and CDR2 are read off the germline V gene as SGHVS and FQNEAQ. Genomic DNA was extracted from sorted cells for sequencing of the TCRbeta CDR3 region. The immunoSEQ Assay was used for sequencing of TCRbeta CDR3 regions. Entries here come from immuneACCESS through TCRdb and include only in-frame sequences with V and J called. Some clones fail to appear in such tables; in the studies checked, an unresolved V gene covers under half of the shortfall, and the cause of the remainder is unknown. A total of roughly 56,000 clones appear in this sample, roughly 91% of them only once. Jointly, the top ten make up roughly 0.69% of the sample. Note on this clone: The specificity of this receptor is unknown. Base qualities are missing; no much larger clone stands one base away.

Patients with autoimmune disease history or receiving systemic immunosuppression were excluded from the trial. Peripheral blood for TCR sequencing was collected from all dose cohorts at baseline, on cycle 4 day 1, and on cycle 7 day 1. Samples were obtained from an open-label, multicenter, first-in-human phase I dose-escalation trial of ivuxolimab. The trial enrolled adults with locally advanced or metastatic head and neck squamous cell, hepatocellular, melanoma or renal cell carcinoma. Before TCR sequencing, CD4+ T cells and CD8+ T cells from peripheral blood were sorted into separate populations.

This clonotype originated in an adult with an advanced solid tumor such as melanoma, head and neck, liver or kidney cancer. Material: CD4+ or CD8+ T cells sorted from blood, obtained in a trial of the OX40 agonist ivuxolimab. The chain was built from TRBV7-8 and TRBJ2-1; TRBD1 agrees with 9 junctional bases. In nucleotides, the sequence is TGTGCCAGCAGCCCAAGGGACAGGGCCAATGAGCAGTTCTTC. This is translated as CASSPRDRANEQFF.